A single sample gave rise to the 5 T cell receptor beta chains below, sequenced in a study of blood T cell repertoires in COVID-19. The repertoire was sequenced with immunoSEQ multiplex PCR; TCRdb's copy has only in-frame clones and lacks some. In the table there are just under 350,000 clones, almost 90% of which are singletons. The sample consisted of peripheral blood. The source of these receptors is a woman aged 70-85 years with COVID-19, enrolled during active disease.

The rearrangement links TRBV5-1 to TRBJ1-2, with D hard to call. Germline CDR1 and CDR2: SGHRS and YFSETQ. The CDR3 extends over 13 amino acids. The V and J ends lost 2 bases and 8 bases respectively, with 13 bases between them. CDR3 nucleotide sequence: TGCGCCAGCAGCTTAGAGTCCTCGGGGGGCTACACCTTC. Amino acids: CASSLESSGGYTF.

The V call is TRBV21-1, the J call TRBJ2-7; TRBD2 was called by the table and not checked on the DNA. TRBV21-1 is tagged as a pseudogene. The CDR3 is 13 residues long. CDR3 in DNA: TGTGCCAGCAGCAAAGGAATACTCTACGAGCAGTACTTC. The encoded protein is CASSKGILYEQYF.

The chain combines TRBV18 with TRBJ1-2, with unresolved D. The CDR3 totals 14 residues. Looked up from germline, CDR1 is KGHSH and CDR2 is LQKENI. V was shortened by 3 bases and J by 4 bases, with 12 bases between the two germline ends. CDR3 DNA: TGTGCCAGCTCACCCGACGGGGTGGTCTATGGCTACACCTTC. It yields the protein CASSPDGVVYGYTF.

The gene calls are TRBV5-1 and TRBJ2-3, with TRBD1 matching 8 bases. V shed 0 bases and J 5 bases; nucleotides not matched to a gene: 2. CDR3 length: 14 amino acids. Looked up from germline, CDR1 is SGHRS and CDR2 is YFSETQ. Here the CDR3 reads CASSLDRGRDTQYF. CDR3 bases: TGCGCCAGCAGCTTGGACAGGGGGAGAGATACGCAGTATTTT. The whole variable domain, filled in from reference TRBV5-1 and TRBJ2-3, reads KAGVTQTPRYLIKTRGQQVTLSCSPISGHRSVSWYQQTPGQGLQFLFEYFSETQRNKGNFPGRFSGRQFSNSRSEMNVSTLELGDSALYLCASSLDRGRDTQYFGPGTRLTVL.

J is TRBJ2-1 and V is TRBV28; 10 bases agree with TRBD2. Germline V gene sequence: CDR1 MDHEN, CDR2 SYDVKM. This CDR3 comprises 17 residues. The V and J ends lost 7 bases and 10 bases, in that order; junction bases with no gene match: 19. The chain's CDR3 is CASNSGAAGGLVGEQFF. The DNA of the CDR3 is TGTGCCAGCAACTCCGGCGCAGCGGGGGGGCTGGTGGGCGAGCAGTTCTTC.